The clone carrying this T cell receptor (beta chain) was picked up one time. The sample originates from a study of shared clonotypes between healthy human individuals. Using immunoSEQ multiplex PCR, the repertoire was profiled, and TCRdb retains in-frame clones only, with some absent. The sample lists about 2.3 million clones; 85% to 95% were seen once. Trimming shortened V by 0 bases and J by 8 bases, and 9 bases separated the two germline ends. Per germline, CDR1 SGHRS and CDR2 YFSETQ. The CDR3 runs 12 residues. The genes are TRBV5-1 and TRBJ2-7; no clear D. Sequenced sample: naive CD4+ T cells from PBMCs. Subset given: CD45RA+ positively selected. The origin of this receptor is a man in his late teens or twenties in good health. Some clones in this sample may be carry-over from other donors' samples. The CDR3 region is CASSLDLGKQYF. DNA of the CDR3: TGCGCCAGCAGCTTGGATTTAGGGAAGCAGTACTTC.